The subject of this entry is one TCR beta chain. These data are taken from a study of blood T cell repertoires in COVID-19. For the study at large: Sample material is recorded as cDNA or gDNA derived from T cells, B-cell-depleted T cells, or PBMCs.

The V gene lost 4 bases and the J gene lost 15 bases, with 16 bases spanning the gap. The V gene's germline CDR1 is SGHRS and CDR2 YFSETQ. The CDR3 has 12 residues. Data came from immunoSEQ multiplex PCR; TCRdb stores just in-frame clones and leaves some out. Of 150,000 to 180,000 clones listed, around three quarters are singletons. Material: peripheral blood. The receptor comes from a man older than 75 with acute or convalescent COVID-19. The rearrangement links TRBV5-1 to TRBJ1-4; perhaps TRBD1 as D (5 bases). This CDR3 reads CASSQTGDLVFF. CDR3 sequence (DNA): TGCGCCAGCAGCCAGACGGGGGATTTAGTGTTTTTT.